The source of this T cell receptor (beta chain) is a study of post-analysis software for immune sequencing data. Looking at the study overall: In terms of disease course, relapsing-remitting, secondary progressive and progressive-relapsing multiple sclerosis were included.

The CDR3 consists of 13 residues. The germline V gene has CDR1 SQVTM and CDR2 ANQGSEA. V was cut by 7 bases and J by 1 base, with 13 bases left in between. Libraries were made from TCR beta cDNA, and they carried unique molecular identifiers. MiXCR was run by TCRdb on the PCR reads, yielding one entry per CDR3 protein. The table has hundreds of thousands of distinct CDR3 sequences, around 64% seen once. Study-wide points: Analysis by F measure revealed that same-batch samples clustered strongly together. People with multiple sclerosis had a significantly lower normalized Chao1 diversity than controls did. Patients showed TRBV5-6, TRBV5-1 and TRBV20-1 among about five TRBV segments more frequent than in controls.

Comment on this clonotype: What it binds is not known.

The source material was blood. The chain combines TRBV29-1 with TRBJ1-1; D is perhaps TRBD1 (6 bases). The TCR was taken from a girl under 10 years old with multiple sclerosis. The CDR3 DNA reads as TGCAGCGCCACGGACAGTAGGAACACTGAAGCTTTCTTT. It yields the protein CSATDSRNTEAFF. The whole variable domain, remainder taken from reference TRBV29-1 and TRBJ1-1, is SAVISQKPSRDICQRGTSLTIQCQVDSQVTMMFWYRQQPGQSLTLIATANQGSEATYESGFVIDKFPISRPNLTFSTLTVSNMSPEDSSIYLCSATDSRNTEAFFGQGTRLTVV.